Each of the 31 T cell receptor beta chains below was sequenced from the same sample in a study of T cell repertoires in cytomegalovirus infection (dated by TCRdb to between 2018 and 2021). The reads were generated on an Illumina HiSeq 1500. Starting from the raw public reads, TCRdb applied fastp trimming at Q25, assembled clones with MiXCR and retained in-frame beta chains. Merged by CDR3 protein, the rows form single entries marked with the most common genes and DNA. A total of approximately 990,000 distinct CDR3 sequences appear in this sample, roughly 31% of them only once. 10% to 15% of the sample lies in the top ten. Their target antigens are unknown. The label giving this sample's treatment or condition can be read as: in vitro stimulation with specific CMV peptide epitopes to enrich CMV-specific T cells. The sample here was cultured CD8+ T cells from PBMCs, taken from culture after CMV antigen stimulation. All receptors come from a human donor in good health (CMV status not recorded). Some clones in this sample may be carry-over from other donors' samples.

Only a few counts were recorded for this clonotype. The chain uses TRBV7-9 and TRBJ2-7, with 8 bases aligning to TRBD2. After removal of 5 bases from V and 5 bases from J, the junction contained 8 bases not matched to a gene. This CDR3 has 14 residues. Germline CDR1 is SEHNR and CDR2 is FQNEAQ (reference sequence). DNA of the CDR3: TGTGCCAGCAGCGATTCTATCGGGGGGGACGAGCAGTACTTC. It specifies CASSDSIGGDEQYF. Full variable domain (missing parts from reference TRBV7-9 and TRBJ2-7): DTGVSQNPRHKITKRGQNVTFRCDPISEHNRLYWYRQTLGQGPEFLTYFQNEAQLEKSRLLSDRFSAERPKGSFSTLEIQRTEQGDSAMYLCASSDSIGGDEQYFGPGTRLTVT.

As to this clonotype: The germline gene is not matched at one end of the junction; a read error may be the cause. The chain links TRBV4-1 to TRBJ1-1; unclear D gene. CDR3 length: 13 amino acids. CDR1 is MGHRA, CDR2 YSYEKL, per germline. The CDR3 DNA reads as TGCGCCAGCAGCCAAGCCGGGAACACTAAAGCTTTCTTT. The encoded protein is CASSQAGNTKAFF.

The sample holds one count of this clonotype. V is TRBV27 and J is TRBJ2-1; no clear D. CDR3 length: 15 residues. Per germline, CDR1 MNHEY and CDR2 SMNVEV (reference sequence). The V and J ends lost 6 bases and 0 bases respectively, with 12 bases between them. Here the CDR3 reads CASSTQESSYNEQFF. The CDR3 region has the DNA TGTGCCAGCAGCACGCAGGAGAGCTCCTACAATGAGCAGTTCTTC.

The chain combines TRBV5-4 with TRBJ2-1; D call uncertain. In germline, CDR1 is SGHNT, CDR2 YYREEE (reference sequence). The CDR3 extends over 14 amino acids. Trimming left V 4 bases short and J 0 bases short, with 8 bases between. CDR3 region: CASSPYSSYNEQFF. The CDR3 bases are TGTGCCAGCAGCCCTTACAGCTCCTACAATGAGCAGTTCTTC.

This clonotype was detected a few times. The chain couples TRBV12-3 or TRBV12-4 to TRBJ2-1; D is perhaps TRBD1 (6 bases). The CDR3 is 15 amino acids. The V gene lost 5 bases and the J gene lost 4 bases, with 15 bases spanning the gap. CDR3 nucleotide sequence: TGTGCCAGCAGTCGAGGGGGTGTGGGGTACAATGAGCAGTTCTTC. Encoded protein: CASSRGGVGYNEQFF.

The V and J genes are TRBV24-1 and TRBJ2-2; D may be TRBD1 (5 bases). Germline V lookup: CDR1 KGHDR, CDR2 SFDVKD. The length of the CDR3 is 14 residues. Trimming cost V 9 bases and J 0 bases, with 10 bases left between them. This chain's CDR3 is CATGAGANTGELFF. The CDR3 nucleotides are TGTGCCACCGGGGCTGGGGCGAACACCGGGGAGCTGTTTTTT.

This clonotype was counted only a few times. The gene calls are TRBV2 and TRBJ2-2; 7 nucleotides line up with TRBD2. Germline V gene lookup returns CDR1 SNHLY and CDR2 FYNNEI. CDR3 length: 16 amino acids. V shed 2 bases and J 5 bases; nucleotides not matched to a gene: 8. The CDR3 reads CASSERLAVDTGELFF. The CDR3 DNA reads as TGTGCCAGCAGTGAACGGCTAGCGGTAGATACCGGGGAGCTGTTTTTT.

This clonotype was detected ten times or more. The chain links TRBV7-9 to TRBJ2-3; tentative D call: TRBD1 (6 bases). V was pared by 4 bases and J by 4 bases, with 12 bases between. This CDR3 has 14 amino acids. Germline V gene lookup returns CDR1 SEHNR and CDR2 FQNEAQ (reference sequence). CDR3 region: CASSSAGVADTQYF. DNA for the CDR3: TGTGCCAGCAGCTCTGCAGGGGTGGCAGATACGCAGTATTTT. The variable domain in full, completed from reference TRBV7-9 and TRBJ2-3, reads DTGVSQNPRHKITKRGQNVTFRCDPISEHNRLYWYRQTLGQGPEFLTYFQNEAQLEKSRLLSDRFSAERPKGSFSTLEIQRTEQGDSAMYLCASSSAGVADTQYFGPGTRLTVL.

V and J are TRBV14 and TRBJ2-1; 13 positions match TRBD2. V gave up 0 bases and J gave up 6 bases; unmatched junction bases: 2. This CDR3 contains 16 residues. Per the germline V gene, CDR1 is SGHDN and CDR2 is FVKESK. DNA for the CDR3: TGTGCCAGCAGCCAAGAAACTAGCGGGGGGGCCAATGAGCAGTTCTTC. Its protein product is CASSQETSGGANEQFF.

This clonotype has just a few counts. The V and J genes are TRBV19 and TRBJ2-2; D is unresolved. The CDR3 loop spans 12 amino acids. Germline CDR1 is LNHDA and CDR2 is SQIVND (reference sequence). The V gene lost 10 bases and the J gene lost 5 bases, with 11 bases spanning the gap. The CDR3 sequence: CATTSSTGELFF. The CDR3 DNA sequence: TGTGCCACCACCTCCAGTACCGGGGAGCTGTTTTTT.

The rearrangement joins TRBV6-1 to TRBJ2-3, with 11 bases identical to TRBD2. The CDR3 consists of 16 residues. Germline V gene lookup returns CDR1 MNHNS and CDR2 SASEGT. After removal of 2 bases from V and 11 bases from J, the junction contained 12 bases not matched to a gene. In DNA, the CDR3 is TGTGCCAGCAGTGAATTGCCGGCGGCTAGCGGGGGGTGGCAGTATTTT. This codes for CASSELPAASGGWQYF.

The V call is TRBV12-3 or TRBV12-4, the J call TRBJ2-2; D call uncertain. This CDR3 spans 14 amino acids. The V and J ends lost 5 bases and 3 bases respectively, with 10 bases between them. The CDR3 nucleotides are TGTGCCAGCAGTCCCAGCGAATACACCGGGGAGCTGTTTTTT. This sequence encodes CASSPSEYTGELFF.

This sequence joins TRBV19 and TRBJ1-3; 10 nucleotides match TRBD1. V lost 3 bases and J lost 0; bases outside the gene matches: 2. CDR1 is LNHDA, CDR2 SQIVND, per germline (reference sequence). This CDR3 region has 16 residues. The CDR3 sequence is CASSMGQGSSGNTIYF. DNA for the CDR3: TGTGCCAGTAGTATGGGACAGGGGAGCTCTGGAAACACCATATATTTT.

The chain couples TRBV15 to TRBJ1-2; 8 bases agree with TRBD1. V gave up 5 bases and J gave up 7 bases; unmatched junction bases: 12. Germline lookup yields CDR1 LNHNV and CDR2 YYDKDF (reference sequence). This CDR3 contains 15 residues. CDR3 residues: CATSGHRGVSFGYTF. CDR3 DNA sequence: TGTGCCACCAGCGGCCACAGGGGGGTTTCTTTTGGCTACACCTTC.

The V and J genes are TRBV27 and TRBJ1-6, with D possibly matching TRBD1 (5 bases). The CDR3 covers 15 residues. V lost 2 bases to trimming and J lost 14 bases, with 19 bases between them. From germline, CDR1 is MNHEY and CDR2 SMNVEV (reference sequence). The CDR3 loop is CASSLGVGNSQALHF. The CDR3 nucleotides are TGTGCCAGCAGTTTAGGGGTTGGAAATTCACAGGCCCTCCACTTT.

This clonotype was observed a handful of times. This chain connects TRBV4-1 to TRBJ2-3; 8 bases agree with TRBD1. The CDR3 length is 15 residues. Germline V lookup: CDR1 MGHRA, CDR2 YSYEKL. Trimming took 2 bases from V and 6 from J; bases not matched to a gene: 7. CDR3 DNA: TGCGCCAGCAGCCAACCGCCCACAGGGGGGGATACGCAGTATTTT. Translating gives CASSQPPTGGDTQYF.

The rearrangement joins TRBV6-6 to TRBJ1-6; D gene ambiguous. V lost 5 bases to trimming and J lost 0 bases, with 11 bases between them. The germline gives CDR1 MNHNY, CDR2 SVGAGI (reference sequence). The CDR3 extends over 16 amino acids. The CDR3 bases are TGTGCCAGCAGTGACGTCGAAAGCTCCTATAATTCACCCCTCCACTTT. Its protein is CASSDVESSYNSPLHF.

The V gene is TRBV28, the J gene TRBJ1-1; D ambiguous. V lost 7 bases, J lost 11 bases, and 14 bases lay in between. The germline V gene encodes CDR1 MDHEN and CDR2 SYDVKM. The CDR3 covers 11 residues. In nucleotides, the CDR3 is TGTGCCAGCACCCCGGGCCGGGCGGCTTTCTTT. Protein: CASTPGRAAFF.

V gene TRBV19 combines with J gene TRBJ2-3, with 7 bases aligning to TRBD2. The CDR3 has 15 residues. The ends lost 3 bases at V and 1 base at J; junction bases unmatched: 4. Germline values: CDR1 LNHDA, CDR2 SQIVND (reference sequence). The chain's CDR3 is CASSMYRGGTDTQYF. CDR3 coding DNA: TGTGCCAGTAGTATGTATCGGGGGGGCACAGATACGCAGTATTTT.

This clonotype was counted ten times or more. The V gene is TRBV7-9, the J gene TRBJ2-3; D unresolved. The CDR3 runs to 13 residues. Trimming pared 5 bases from V and 5 bases from J, leaving 11 bases between. Per germline, CDR1 SEHNR and CDR2 FQNEAQ (reference sequence). In DNA form, the CDR3 reads TGTGCCAGCAGCGCCCCTGGGGAAGATACGCAGTATTTT. It yields the protein CASSAPGEDTQYF.

V gene TRBV28 combines with J gene TRBJ2-3, with 9 bases matching TRBD1. The length of the CDR3 is 15 residues. V lost 6 bases, J lost 4 bases, and 8 bases stayed unmatched. Germline V gene sequence: CDR1 MDHEN, CDR2 SYDVKM. The CDR3 DNA reads TGTGCCAGCAGCCGGAGACAGGGGGGCCCAGATACGCAGTATTTT. Its protein is CASSRRQGGPDTQYF. Combining the CDR3 with reference TRBV28 and TRBJ2-3 gives the whole variable domain DVKVTQSSRYLVKRTGEKVFLECVQDMDHENMFWYRQDPGLGLRLIYFSYDVKMKEKGDIPEGYSVSREKKERFSLILESASTNQTSMYLCASSRRQGGPDTQYFGPGTRLTVL.

The gene calls are TRBV12-3 or TRBV12-4 and TRBJ1-2, with D possibly being TRBD1 (5 bases). The CDR3 totals 12 residues. Trimming stripped 5 bases from V and 5 bases from J, with 9 bases between. In DNA, the CDR3 is TGTGCCAGCAGTACGACAGCTTATGGCTACACCTTC. Its protein is CASSTTAYGYTF.

The V gene is TRBV7-9, the J gene TRBJ2-1; D possibly matches TRBD1 or TRBD2 (5 bases each). Trimming pared 4 bases from V and 5 bases from J, leaving 15 bases between. Germline CDR1 is SEHNR and CDR2 is FQNEAQ (reference sequence). CDR3 length: 15 amino acids. This CDR3 reads CASSSRRDANNEQFF. The CDR3 nucleotides are TGTGCCAGCAGCTCAAGAAGGGACGCCAACAATGAGCAGTTCTTC.

This chain uses TRBV5-1 with TRBJ2-7; 7 positions match TRBD1. CDR1 is SGHRS, CDR2 YFSETQ, per germline. The CDR3 extends over 17 amino acids. V was clipped by 1 base and J by 0 bases; unmatched bases: 10. The CDR3 region is CASSLPLRDSPSYEQYF. The CDR3 coding sequence is TGCGCCAGCAGCTTGCCGCTCCGGGACAGCCCCTCCTACGAGCAGTACTTC.

This clonotype has at least ten counts. The V gene is TRBV7-2, the J gene TRBJ2-3, with D perhaps matching TRBD1 or TRBD2 (6 bases each). Looked up from germline, CDR1 is SGHTA and CDR2 is FQGNSA. This CDR3 contains 15 residues. V was clipped by 5 bases and J by 1 base, with 13 bases between them. DNA for the CDR3: TGTGCCAGCAGCCTCCGGGGGCGGGGCACAGATACGCAGTATTTT. Residues: CASSLRGRGTDTQYF.

In this sample, this clonotype turned up once. The chain combines TRBV5-6 with TRBJ2-5, with D maybe TRBD1 (5 bases). The CDR3 loop spans 14 amino acids. V gave up 3 bases and J gave up 1 base, with 10 bases separating them. CDR1 is SGHDT and CDR2 is YYEEEE in the germline V gene. The CDR3 DNA reads TGTGCCAGCAGCTCTGACAGTGCCCAAGAGACCCAGTACTTC. Translating it yields CASSSDSAQETQYF.

The chain has TRBV20-1 and TRBJ1-6; weak D call: TRBD1 (5 bases). The CDR3 extends over 15 amino acids. Germline CDR1 reads DFQATT; CDR2 reads SNEGSKA (reference sequence). The CDR3 bases are TGCAGGCCAGACGGTGGGGGGGCCTATAATTCACCCCTCCACTTT. The encoded protein is CRPDGGGAYNSPLHF.

This chain connects TRBV4-3 to TRBJ1-4; no definite D call. CDR3 length: 14 residues. Per germline, CDR1 LGHNA and CDR2 YSLEER. Trimming left V 4 bases short and J 4 bases short, with 10 bases between. This CDR3 is CASSPQGSNEKLFF. The DNA of the CDR3 is TGCGCCAGCAGCCCCCAAGGGAGTAATGAAAAACTGTTTTTT.

Notes on this clonotype: This may stem from a read error, because a much larger clone lies one nucleotide away. Written as DNA, the CDR3 is TGTGTCAGCAGCTTAGATGGGGGGGGCCAGAATGAGCAGTTCTTC. This translates into CVSSLDGGGQNEQFF. The chain uses TRBV7-2 and TRBJ2-1; TRBD2 might be the D (7 bases). Germline CDR1 is SGHTA and CDR2 is FQGNSA. This CDR3 spans 15 amino acids.

This clonotype was observed at least ten times. This sequence joins TRBV27 and TRBJ2-7, with unresolved D. The CDR3 runs to 13 residues. Germline CDR1 and CDR2: MNHEY and SMNVEV (reference sequence). V was pared by 2 bases and J by 5 bases, with 10 bases between. The CDR3 coding sequence is TGTGCCAGCAGTTTAAGCCCTTTAAACGAGCAGTACGTC. Protein product: CASSLSPLNEQYV.

Details on this clonotype: This may arise from a read error, as a much more abundant clone is one base away. The genes are TRBV7-9 and TRBJ2-1; D is possibly TRBD2 (6 bases). The CDR3 totals 12 residues. CDR1 and CDR2 (germline): SEHNR, FQNEAQ (reference sequence). The CDR3 spells CVSSQRGYEQFF. CDR3 nucleotide sequence: TGTGTCAGCAGCCAACGGGGGTATGAGCAGTTCTTC.